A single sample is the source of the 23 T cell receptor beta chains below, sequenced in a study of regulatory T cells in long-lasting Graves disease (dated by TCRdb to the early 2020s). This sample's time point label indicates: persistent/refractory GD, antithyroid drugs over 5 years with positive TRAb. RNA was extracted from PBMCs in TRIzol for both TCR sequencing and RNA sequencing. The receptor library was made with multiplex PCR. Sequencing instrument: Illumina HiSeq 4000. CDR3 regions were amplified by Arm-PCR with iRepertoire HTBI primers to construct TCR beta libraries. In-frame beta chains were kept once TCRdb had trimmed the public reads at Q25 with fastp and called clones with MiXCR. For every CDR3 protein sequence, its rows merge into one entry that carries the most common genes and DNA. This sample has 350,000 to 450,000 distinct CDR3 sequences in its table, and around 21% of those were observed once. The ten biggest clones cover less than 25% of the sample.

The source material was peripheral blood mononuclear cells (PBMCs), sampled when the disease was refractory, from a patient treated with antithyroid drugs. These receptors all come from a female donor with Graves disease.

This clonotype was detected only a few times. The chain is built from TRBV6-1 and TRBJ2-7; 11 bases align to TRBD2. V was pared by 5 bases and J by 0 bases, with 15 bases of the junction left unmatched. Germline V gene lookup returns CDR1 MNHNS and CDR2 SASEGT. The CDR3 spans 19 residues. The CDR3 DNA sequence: TGTGCCAGCAGTCCAAACCTACTCGTCACTAGCGGGAGCTCCTACGAGCAGTACTTC. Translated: CASSPNLLVTSGSSYEQYF.

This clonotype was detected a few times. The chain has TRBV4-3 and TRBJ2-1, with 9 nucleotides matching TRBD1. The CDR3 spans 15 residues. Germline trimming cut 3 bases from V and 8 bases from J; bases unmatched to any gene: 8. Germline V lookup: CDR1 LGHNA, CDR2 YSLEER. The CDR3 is CASSQLRTGVDEQFF. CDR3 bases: TGCGCCAGCAGCCAGCTTAGGACAGGGGTTGATGAGCAGTTCTTC.

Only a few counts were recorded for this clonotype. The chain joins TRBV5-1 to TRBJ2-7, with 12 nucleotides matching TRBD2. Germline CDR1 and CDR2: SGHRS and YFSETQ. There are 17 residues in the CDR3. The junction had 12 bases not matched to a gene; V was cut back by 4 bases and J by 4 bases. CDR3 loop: CASSELLLAGGSYEQYF. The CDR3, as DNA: TGCGCCAGCAGCGAGCTTCTACTAGCGGGAGGAAGTTACGAGCAGTACTTC.

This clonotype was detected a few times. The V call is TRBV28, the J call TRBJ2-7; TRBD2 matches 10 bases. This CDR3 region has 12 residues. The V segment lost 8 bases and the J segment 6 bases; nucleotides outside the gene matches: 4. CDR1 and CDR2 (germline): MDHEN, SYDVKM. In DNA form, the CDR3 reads TGTGCCAGCGAACTAGCGGGACGCGAGCAGTACTTC. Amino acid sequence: CASELAGREQYF. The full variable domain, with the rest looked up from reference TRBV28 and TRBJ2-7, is DVKVTQSSRYLVKRTGEKVFLECVQDMDHENMFWYRQDPGLGLRLIYFSYDVKMKEKGDIPEGYSVSREKKERFSLILESASTNQTSMYLCASELAGREQYFGPGTRLTVT.

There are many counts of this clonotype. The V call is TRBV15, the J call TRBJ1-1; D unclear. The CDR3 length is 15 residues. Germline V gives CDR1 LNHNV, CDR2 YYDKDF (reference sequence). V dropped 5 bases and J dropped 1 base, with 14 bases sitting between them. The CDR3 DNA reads TGTGCCACCAGCTCCCGGAGAGGGAAGAACACTGAAGCTTTCTTT. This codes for CATSSRRGKNTEAFF.

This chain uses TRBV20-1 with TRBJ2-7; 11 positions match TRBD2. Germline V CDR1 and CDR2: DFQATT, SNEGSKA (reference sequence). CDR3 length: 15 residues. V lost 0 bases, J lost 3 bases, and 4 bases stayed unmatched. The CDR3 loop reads CSARDPLAGGYEQYF. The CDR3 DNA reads TGCAGTGCTAGAGATCCGCTAGCGGGGGGCTACGAGCAGTACTTC.

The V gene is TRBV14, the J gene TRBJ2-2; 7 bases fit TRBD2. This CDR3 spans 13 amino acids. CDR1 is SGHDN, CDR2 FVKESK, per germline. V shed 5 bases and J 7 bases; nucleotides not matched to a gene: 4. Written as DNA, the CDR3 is TGTGCCAGCAGCGACGGACTAGTCGGGGAGCTGTTTTTT. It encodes CASSDGLVGELFF. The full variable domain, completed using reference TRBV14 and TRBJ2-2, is EAGVTQFPSHSVIEKGQTVTLRCDPISGHDNLYWYRRVMGKEIKFLLHFVKESKQDESGMPNNRFLAERTGGTYSTLKVQPAELEDSGVYFCASSDGLVGELFFGEGSRLTVL.

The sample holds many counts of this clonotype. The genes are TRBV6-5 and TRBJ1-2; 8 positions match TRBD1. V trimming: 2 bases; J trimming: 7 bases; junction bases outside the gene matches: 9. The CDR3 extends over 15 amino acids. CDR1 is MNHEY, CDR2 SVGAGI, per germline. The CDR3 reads CASSYGPGQESGYTF. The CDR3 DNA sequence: TGTGCCAGCAGTTACGGACCGGGACAGGAATCTGGCTACACCTTC.

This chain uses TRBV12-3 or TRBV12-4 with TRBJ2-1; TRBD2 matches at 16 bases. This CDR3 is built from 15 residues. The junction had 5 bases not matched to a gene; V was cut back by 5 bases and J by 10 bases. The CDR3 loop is CASSGTSGRAFEQFF. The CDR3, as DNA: TGTGCCAGCAGTGGGACTAGCGGGAGGGCGTTCGAGCAGTTCTTC.

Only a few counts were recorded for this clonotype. The CDR3, as DNA: TGCAGTGCAGCTGCGGGCTCCTACGAGCAGTACTTC. Its translation is CSAAAGSYEQYF. V is TRBV20-1 and J is TRBJ2-7, with TRBD2 as a possible D gene (5 bases). Germline CDR1 reads DFQATT; CDR2 reads SNEGSKA (reference sequence). This CDR3 spans 12 amino acids. The germline V and J ends were trimmed by 6 bases and 0 bases, with 9 bases remaining between them.

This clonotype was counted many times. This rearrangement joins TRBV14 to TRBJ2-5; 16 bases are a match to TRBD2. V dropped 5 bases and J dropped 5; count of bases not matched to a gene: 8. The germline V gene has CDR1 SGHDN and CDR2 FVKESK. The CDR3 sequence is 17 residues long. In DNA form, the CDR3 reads TGTGCCAGCAGCTCCGGGACTAGCGGGAGGGCAAGGGAGACCCAGTACTTC. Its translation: CASSSGTSGRARETQYF.

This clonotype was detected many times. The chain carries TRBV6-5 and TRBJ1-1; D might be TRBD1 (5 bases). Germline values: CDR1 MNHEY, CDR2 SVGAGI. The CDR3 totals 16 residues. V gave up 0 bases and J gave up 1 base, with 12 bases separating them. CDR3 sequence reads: CASSYSLGGTNTEAFF. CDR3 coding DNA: TGTGCCAGCAGTTACTCGTTAGGCGGGACGAACACTGAAGCTTTCTTT.

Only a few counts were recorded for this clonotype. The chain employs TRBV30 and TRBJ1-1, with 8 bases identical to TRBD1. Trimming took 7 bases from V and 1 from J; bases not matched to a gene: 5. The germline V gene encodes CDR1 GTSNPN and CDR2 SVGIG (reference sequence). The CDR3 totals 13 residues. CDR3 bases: TGTGCCTACACCGACAGGGGGAACACTGAAGCTTTCTTT. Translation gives CAYTDRGNTEAFF.

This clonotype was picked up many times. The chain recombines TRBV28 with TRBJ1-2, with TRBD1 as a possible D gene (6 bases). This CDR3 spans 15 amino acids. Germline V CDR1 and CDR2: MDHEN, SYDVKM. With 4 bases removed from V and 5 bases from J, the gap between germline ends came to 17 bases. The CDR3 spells CASSSSDRTLYGYTF. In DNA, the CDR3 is TGTGCCAGCAGTTCCAGCGACAGGACTCTGTATGGCTACACCTTC.

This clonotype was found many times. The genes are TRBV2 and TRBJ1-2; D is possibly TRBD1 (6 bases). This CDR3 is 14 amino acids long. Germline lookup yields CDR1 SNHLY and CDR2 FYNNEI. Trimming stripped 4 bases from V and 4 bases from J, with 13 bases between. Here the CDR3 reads CASSVGGVVYGYTF. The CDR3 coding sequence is TGTGCCAGCAGTGTTGGGGGCGTAGTCTATGGCTACACCTTC.

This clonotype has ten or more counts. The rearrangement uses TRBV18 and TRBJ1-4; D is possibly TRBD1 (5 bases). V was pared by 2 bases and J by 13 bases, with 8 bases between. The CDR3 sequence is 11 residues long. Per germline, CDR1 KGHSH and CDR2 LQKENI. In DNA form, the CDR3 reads TGTGCCAGCTCACCAGGAGGGGTACTGTTTTTT. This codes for CASSPGGVLFF.

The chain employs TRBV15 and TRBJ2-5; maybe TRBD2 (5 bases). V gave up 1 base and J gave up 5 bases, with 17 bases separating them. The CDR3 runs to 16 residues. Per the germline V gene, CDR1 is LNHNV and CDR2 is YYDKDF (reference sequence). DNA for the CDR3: TGTGCCACCAGCAGAGGATGGGGAGCGGATGGCGAGACCCAGTACTTC. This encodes CATSRGWGADGETQYF.

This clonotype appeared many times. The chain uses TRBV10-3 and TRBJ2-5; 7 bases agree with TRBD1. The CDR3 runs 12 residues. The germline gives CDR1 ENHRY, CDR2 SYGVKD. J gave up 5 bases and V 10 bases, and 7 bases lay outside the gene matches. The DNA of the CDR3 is TGTGCCACAGGGACAGCCGGGGAGACCCAGTACTTC. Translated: CATGTAGETQYF.

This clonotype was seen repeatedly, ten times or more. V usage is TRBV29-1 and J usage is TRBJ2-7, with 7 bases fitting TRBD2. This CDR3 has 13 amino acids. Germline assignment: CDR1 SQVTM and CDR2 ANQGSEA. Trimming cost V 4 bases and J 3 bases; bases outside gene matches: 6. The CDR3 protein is CSVVPSGGYEQYF. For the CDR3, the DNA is TGCAGCGTTGTCCCTAGCGGAGGCTACGAGCAGTACTTC.

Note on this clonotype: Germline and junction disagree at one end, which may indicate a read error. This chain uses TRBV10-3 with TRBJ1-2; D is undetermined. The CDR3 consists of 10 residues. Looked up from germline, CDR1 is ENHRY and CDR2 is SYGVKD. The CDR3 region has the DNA TGTGCCATCAGTGATGGTGGCTGCACCTTC. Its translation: CAISDGGCTF.

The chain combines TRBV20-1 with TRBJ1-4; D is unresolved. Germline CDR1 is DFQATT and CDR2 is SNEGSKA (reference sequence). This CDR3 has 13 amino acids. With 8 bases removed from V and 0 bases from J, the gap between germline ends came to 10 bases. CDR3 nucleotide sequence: TGCAGTCCCTCCGGGGCAACTAATGAAAAACTGTTTTTT. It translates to CSPSGATNEKLFF.

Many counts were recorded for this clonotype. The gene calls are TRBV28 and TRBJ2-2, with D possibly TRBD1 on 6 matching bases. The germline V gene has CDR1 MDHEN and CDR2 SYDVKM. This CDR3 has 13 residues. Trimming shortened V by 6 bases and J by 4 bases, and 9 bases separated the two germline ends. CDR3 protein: CASSFRGTGELFF. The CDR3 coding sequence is TGTGCCAGCAGCTTCAGGGGCACCGGGGAGCTGTTTTTT.

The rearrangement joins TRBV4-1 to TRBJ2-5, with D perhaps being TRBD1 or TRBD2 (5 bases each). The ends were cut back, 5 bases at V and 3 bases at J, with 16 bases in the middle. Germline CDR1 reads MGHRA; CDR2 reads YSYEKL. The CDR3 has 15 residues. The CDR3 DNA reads TGCGCCAGCAGCTACGAGGGGTGGCTGGAAGAGACCCAGTACTTC. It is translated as CASSYEGWLEETQYF.